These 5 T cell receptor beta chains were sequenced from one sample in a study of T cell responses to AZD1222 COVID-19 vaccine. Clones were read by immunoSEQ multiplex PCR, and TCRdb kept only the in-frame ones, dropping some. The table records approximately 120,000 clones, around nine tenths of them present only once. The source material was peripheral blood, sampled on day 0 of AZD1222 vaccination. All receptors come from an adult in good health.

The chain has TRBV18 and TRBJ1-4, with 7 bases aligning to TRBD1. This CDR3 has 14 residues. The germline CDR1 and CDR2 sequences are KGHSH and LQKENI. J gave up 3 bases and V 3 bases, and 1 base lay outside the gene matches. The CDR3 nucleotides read TGTGCCAGCTCACCGGGGACAGCTAATGAAAAACTGTTTTTT. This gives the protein CASSPGTANEKLFF.

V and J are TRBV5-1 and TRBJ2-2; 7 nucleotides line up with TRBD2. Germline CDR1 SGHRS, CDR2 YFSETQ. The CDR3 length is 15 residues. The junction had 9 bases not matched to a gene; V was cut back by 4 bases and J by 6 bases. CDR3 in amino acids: CASSQRLAGSGELFF. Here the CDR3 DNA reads TGCGCCAGCAGCCAAAGACTAGCTGGCTCCGGGGAGCTGTTTTTT.

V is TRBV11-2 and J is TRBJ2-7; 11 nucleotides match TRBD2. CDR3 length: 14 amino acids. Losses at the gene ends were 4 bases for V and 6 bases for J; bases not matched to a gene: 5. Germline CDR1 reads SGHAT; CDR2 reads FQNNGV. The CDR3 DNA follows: TGTGCCAGCAGCTCCCTAGCGGGAGGATTCGAGCAGTACTTC. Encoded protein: CASSSLAGGFEQYF. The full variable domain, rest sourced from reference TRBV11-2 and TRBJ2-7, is EAGVAQSPRYKIIEKRQSVAFWCNPISGHATLYWYQQILGQGPKLLIQFQNNGVVDDSQLPKDRFSAERLKGVDSTLKIQPAKLEDSAVYLCASSSLAGGFEQYFGPGTRLTVT.

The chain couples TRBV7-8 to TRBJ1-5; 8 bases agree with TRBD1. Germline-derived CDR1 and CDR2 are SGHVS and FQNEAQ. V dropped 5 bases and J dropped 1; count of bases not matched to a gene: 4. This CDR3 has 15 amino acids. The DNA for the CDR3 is TGTGCCAGCAGCCAACAGGGGGAGAGCAATCAGCCCCAGCATTTT. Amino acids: CASSQQGESNQPQHF.

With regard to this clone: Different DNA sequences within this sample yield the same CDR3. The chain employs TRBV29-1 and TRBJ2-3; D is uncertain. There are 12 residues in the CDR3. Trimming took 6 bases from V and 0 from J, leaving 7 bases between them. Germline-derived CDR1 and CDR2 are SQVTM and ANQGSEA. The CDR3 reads CSVDPSTDTQYF. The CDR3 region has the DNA TGCAGCGTCGACCCTAGCACAGATACGCAGTATTTT.